Below, 8 T cell receptor beta chains from the same sample are listed, as sequenced in a study of blood T cell repertoires in COVID-19. Clones were sequenced by immunoSEQ multiplex PCR, and TCRdb holds only the in-frame ones, with some missing. The table has 180,000 or so clones, about 91% seen once. The specimen was peripheral blood. These receptors were collected from a woman aged 50 to 60 with acute or convalescent COVID-19.

This chain links TRBV4-1 with TRBJ1-5; possible D gene TRBD1, 5 bases. Trimming pared 2 bases from V and 7 bases from J, leaving 18 bases between. Germline V lookup: CDR1 MGHRA, CDR2 YSYEKL. The CDR3 has 16 residues. CDR3 amino acids: CASSQFGNQGGQPQHF. The CDR3, as DNA: TGCGCCAGCAGCCAATTTGGGAACCAGGGAGGCCAGCCCCAGCATTTT.

V usage is TRBV19 and J usage is TRBJ1-1, with D possibly TRBD1 on 5 matching bases. The ends were cut back, 4 bases at V and 3 bases at J, with 18 bases in the middle. CDR3 length: 16 amino acids. Germline loops: CDR1 LNHDA, CDR2 SQIVND (reference sequence). DNA for the CDR3: TGTGCCAGTAGTAGGACCTTGGACCCGGGGGACACTGAAGCTTTCTTT. Protein sequence: CASSRTLDPGDTEAFF.

The CDR3 sequence is CASSLVLAGASGELFF. DNA for the CDR3: TGCGCCAGCAGCTTAGTTCTAGCGGGAGCTTCCGGGGAGCTGTTTTTT. This chain links TRBV5-1 with TRBJ2-2; 10 nucleotides align to TRBD2. Germline-derived CDR1 and CDR2 are SGHRS and YFSETQ. V lost 2 bases, J lost 6 bases, and 7 bases stayed unmatched. This CDR3 has 16 amino acids.

This chain joins TRBV9 and TRBJ2-3, with D perhaps matching TRBD1 (6 bases). The CDR3 has 15 amino acids. Trimming took 4 bases from V and 2 from J, leaving 14 bases between them. Per germline, CDR1 SGDLS and CDR2 YYNGEE. CDR3 residues: CASSPTGQNTDTQYF. DNA of the CDR3: TGTGCCAGCAGCCCTACGGGACAAAACACAGATACGCAGTATTTT.

The gene calls are TRBV19 and TRBJ2-7, with TRBD2 identical over 11 bases. V trimming: 0 bases; J trimming: 2 bases; junction bases outside the gene matches: 9. CDR3 length equals 18 residues. Germline CDR1 reads LNHDA; CDR2 reads SQIVND (reference sequence). The CDR3 sequence is CASSIDLASGGLPYEQYF. The CDR3 nucleotides are TGTGCCAGTAGTATAGATCTGGCTAGCGGGGGGCTCCCCTACGAGCAGTACTTC.

This sequence joins TRBV7-9 and TRBJ1-1; TRBD1 matches 9 bases. With V trimmed by 5 bases and J by 5 bases, 15 bases remained unmatched. Looked up from germline, CDR1 is SEHNR and CDR2 is FQNEAQ (reference sequence). The CDR3 totals 17 residues. The CDR3 nucleotides are TGTGCCAGCAGCCCAGTCCCGGGACAGGGCCCGGGAACTGAAGCTTTCTTT. It yields the protein CASSPVPGQGPGTEAFF. Looking up the rest from reference TRBV7-9 and TRBJ1-1 gives the full variable domain: DTGVSQNPRHKITKRGQNVTFRCDPISEHNRLYWYRQTLGQGPEFLTYFQNEAQLEKSRLLSDRFSAERPKGSFSTLEIQRTEQGDSAMYLCASSPVPGQGPGTEAFFGQGTRLTVV.

The V and J genes are TRBV2 and TRBJ2-7; TRBD2 matches 7 bases. Germline lookup yields CDR1 SNHLY and CDR2 FYNNEI. The CDR3 sequence is 15 residues long. After removal of 0 bases from V and 3 bases from J, the junction contained 5 bases not matched to a gene. The CDR3 protein is CASSEAQRENYEQYF. CDR3 sequence (DNA): TGTGCCAGCAGTGAAGCGCAGCGGGAAAACTACGAGCAGTACTTC.

The table lists this clone with a few counts. The J gene is TRBJ1-3, the V gene TRBV5-1; 9 bases are shared with TRBD1. Trimming at V came to 3 bases and at J to 0 bases, leaving 7 bases not matched to a gene. Germline CDR1 SGHRS, CDR2 YFSETQ. The CDR3 totals 17 residues. Written as DNA, the CDR3 is TGCGCCAGCAGCTGGGACCCGGGACAGGGCTCTGGAAACACCATATATTTT. Translated: CASSWDPGQGSGNTIYF.